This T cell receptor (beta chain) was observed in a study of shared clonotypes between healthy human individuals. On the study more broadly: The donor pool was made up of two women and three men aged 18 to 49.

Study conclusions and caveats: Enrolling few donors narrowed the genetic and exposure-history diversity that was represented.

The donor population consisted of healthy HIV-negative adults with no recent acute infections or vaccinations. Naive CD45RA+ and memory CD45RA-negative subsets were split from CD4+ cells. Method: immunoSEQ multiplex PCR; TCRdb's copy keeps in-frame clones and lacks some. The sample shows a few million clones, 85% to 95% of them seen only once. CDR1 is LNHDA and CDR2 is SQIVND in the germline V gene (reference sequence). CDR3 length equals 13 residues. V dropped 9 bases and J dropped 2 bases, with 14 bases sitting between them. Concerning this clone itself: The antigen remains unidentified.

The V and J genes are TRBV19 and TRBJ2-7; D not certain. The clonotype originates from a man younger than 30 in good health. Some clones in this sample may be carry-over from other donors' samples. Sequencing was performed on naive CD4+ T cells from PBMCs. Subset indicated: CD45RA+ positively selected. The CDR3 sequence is CARRRAGTYEQYF. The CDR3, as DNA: TGTGCCAGGCGCAGAGCAGGAACCTACGAGCAGTACTTC.